This T cell receptor (beta chain) originates from a study of CD8+CD57+ T cells in acquired aplastic anemia. Study as a whole: Sorted CD4+ and CD8+ cells yielded DNA averaging about 3.2 ug.

The count of this clonotype is one. One junction end does not reproduce the germline sequence, and a read error may be involved. The CDR3 length is 14 residues. The germline CDR1 and CDR2 sequences are SEHNR and FQNEAQ (reference sequence). TCR beta VDJ and CDR3 profiles were obtained from a genomic DNA template. Using its own MiXCR run on the reads, TCRdb lists one record per CDR3 protein. The data contain more than 250,000 distinct CDR3 sequences, 82% of them seen just once; the ten biggest clones take up about two fifths. Previously, flow cytometry had revealed CD8+CD57+ cell expansion in the patients chosen for sequencing.

The chain uses TRBV7-9 and TRBJ2-5; 9 nucleotides align to TRBD2. This sequence originates from a human donor with aplastic anemia. The material sequenced was sorted CD4+, CD8+, or CD8+CD57+ T cells (not recorded which) from PBMCs. CDR3 DNA sequence: TGTGCCAGCAGCATCGCTAGCGGGACCTCTGGGGCCAACTTC. Translation gives CASSIASGTSGANF.